A selection of T cell receptor beta chains follows, all from one sample in a study of Ad26.COV2.S vaccination and SARS-CoV-2 variants. TCRdb's table, derived via immunoSEQ multiplex PCR, lists solely in-frame clones and lacks some. The table shows roughly 380,000 clones, with roughly 90% occurring only once. Material: peripheral blood, obtained in a trial of Ad26.COV2.S vaccine versus placebo. The receptors stem from a person aged 18-65 years who received the Ad26.COV2.S COVID-19 vaccine or a placebo. Each CDR3 is given with its conserved first and last residue. The D gene is left open where the match is weak. Rows give clone size only sometimes, using once, few, many, or a class for an expanded clone.

>TRBJ1-2|-|TRBV5-6|-
TGTGCCCGCAGCTTGGATGGGGGGGCTGACTATGGCTACACCTTC
CARSLDGGADYGYTF
>TRBJ1-1|-|TRBV5-6|-
TGTGCCAGCAGCTTGGACACTTTTAACACTGAAGCTTTCTTT
CASSLDTFNTEAFF
>TRBJ1-3|-|TRBV7-2|-
TGTGCCAGCAGCTCCCGTTTAGTGTCCCCGGGGGGAAACACCATATATTTT
CASSSRLVSPGGNTIYF
>TRBJ1-2|-|TRBV4-2|-
TGTGCCAGCAGCCAAGAACAGGAGAACTATGGCTACACCTTC
CASSQEQENYGYTF
>TRBJ2-2|-|TRBV20-1|TRBD2
TGCAGTGCTAGTAGCGGGGGGTTCACCGGGGAGCTGTTTTTT
CSASSGGFTGELFF
>TRBJ1-3|once|TRBV5-1|-
TGCGCCAGCAGCTTGGTGGGGGTTGGAAACACCATATATTTT
CASSLVGVGNTIYF
>TRBJ2-3|few|TRBV6-4|-
TGTGCCAGCAGTGAGGATCTCGGGACGGCGGCAGATACGCAGTATTTT
CASSEDLGTAADTQYF
>TRBJ1-5|-|TRBV6-2/TRBV6-3|TRBD1
TGTGCCAGCAGTAAACCGGACAGGGGGTGGGATCAGCCCCAGCATTTT
CASSKPDRGWDQPQHF
>TRBJ2-4|-|TRBV5-6|-
TGTGCCAGCAGCTTGTACCTAGCCAAAAACATTCAGTACTTC
CASSLYLAKNIQYF
>TRBJ2-4|-|TRBV18|-
TGTGCCAGCTCACGGGACGGAAGGAACATTCAGTACTTC
CASSRDGRNIQYF